This T cell receptor (beta chain) was documented in a study of cytomegalovirus exposure and HLA in healthy donors. Regarding the study as a whole: Among the most significant clusters, several appeared linked to common viral pathogens in a later analysis. It was shown in a later analysis that HLA-associated TCR beta chains were more clonally expanded than other, equally common chains. A later analysis found that most CMV-associated TCR beta chains appeared HLA-restricted. Highest at DRB1 and lowest at HLA-C, TCR association rates differed among HLA loci in a later analysis.

The CDR3 has 15 amino acids. Trimming took 6 bases from V and 1 from J, leaving 15 bases between them. From germline, CDR1 is LNHDA and CDR2 SQIVND (reference sequence). For this clone: Its target is unknown.

PCR used 60 Vbeta primers and 13 Jbeta primers. Profiled with immunoSEQ multiplex PCR; TCRdb holds only in-frame clones, not every one. The data show roughly 170,000 clones, 80% to 85% seen once. The source of this sequence is a man aged 50 or older in good health and CMV-seronegative. Sequencing used PBMCs. This chain uses TRBV19 with TRBJ1-1; tentatively, D is TRBD1 (5 bases). The CDR3, as DNA: TGTGCCAGTAGCCTCATCTTGGGGCAGAACACTGAAGCTTTCTTT. The encoded protein is CASSLILGQNTEAFF.